A selection of T cell receptor beta chains follows, all from one sample in a study of OX40 agonist ivuxolimab in advanced cancers. Sequencing was performed with immunoSEQ multiplex PCR; in TCRdb, only in-frame clones are kept and a portion is missing. The sample shows about 20,000 clones, approximately 87% of them seen only once. The starting material was CD4+ or CD8+ T cells sorted from blood, obtained in a trial of the OX40 agonist ivuxolimab. These receptors all come from an adult with an advanced solid tumor such as melanoma, head and neck, liver or kidney cancer. The CDR3 runs from the conserved cysteine through the conserved F or W. A D gene is named only where the DNA matches it firmly. Part of the rows lack a size; the others show once, few, many or a class for expanded clones.

>TRBJ2-3|-|TRBV15|-
TGTGCCACCAGCAGTATAGGACACGGCACAGATACGCAGTATTTT
CATSSIGHGTDTQYF
>TRBJ2-1|-|TRBV6-6|-
TGTGCCAGCAGTTACTCGGGGGTTGGGGTCGCTGAGCAGTTCTTC
CASSYSGVGVAEQFF
>TRBJ2-3|-|TRBV7-8|-
TGTGCCAGCAGCGATACAGGGCGTAATACGCAGTATTTT
CASSDTGRNTQYF
>TRBJ2-2|-|TRBV4-1|-
TGCGCCAGCAGCCCAGGACCTTTACTTACCGGGGAGCTGTTTTTT
CASSPGPLLTGELFF
>TRBJ1-6|-|TRBV9|-
TGTGCCAGCAGCGTTGGGGGAATGTTTAATTCACCCCTCCACTTT
CASSVGGMFNSPLHF
>TRBJ2-7|-|TRBV7-9|-
TGTGCCAGCAGCTCGACGGGGGGCATCTACGAGCAGTACTTC
CASSSTGGIYEQYF
>TRBJ2-4|-|TRBV6-1|-
TGTGCCAGCAGGGTCCTAGCCGCCAAAAACATTCAGTACTTC
CASRVLAAKNIQYF
>TRBJ2-2|-|TRBV27|-
TGTGCCAGCAGTTTTTTACAGTTCGGGAGAACCGGGGAGCTGTTTTTT
CASSFLQFGRTGELFF
>TRBJ1-5|-|TRBV15|-
TGTGCCACCAGCAGAGGGTCGGAGGGTCAGCCCCAGCATTTT
CATSRGSEGQPQHF
>TRBJ2-2|-|TRBV6-1|TRBD2
TGTGCCAGCAGTGGGACTAGCGGGAGGGTCGGCGGGGAGCTGTTTTTT
CASSGTSGRVGGELFF
>TRBJ2-1|-|TRBV7-2|TRBD2
TGTGCCAGCAGCTTAGTAGCGGGGGGGTACAATGAGCAGTTCTTC
CASSLVAGGYNEQFF
>TRBJ2-7|-|TRBV18|-
TGTGCCAGCTCACGTATTAGGACCGGGGAGAGCTCCTACGAGCAGTACTTC
CASSRIRTGESSYEQYF
>TRBJ2-7|once|TRBV5-1|-
TGCGCCAGCAGCTTGGACGGTAGCCAGTACTTC
CASSLDGSQYF
>TRBJ2-2|-|TRBV5-4|-
TGTGCCAGCAGCTTGCGGAAGAACACCGGGGAGCTGTTTTTT
CASSLRKNTGELFF
>TRBJ2-1|once|TRBV7-2|TRBD2
TGTGCCAGCAGCTCGGGACTAGGTAATGAGCAGTTCTTC
CASSSGLGNEQFF
>TRBJ2-5|-|TRBV30|-
TGTGCCTGGAGTCGCTCTAGGGGAGGAGGAGAGACCCAGTACTTC
CAWSRSRGGGETQYF
>TRBJ1-5|-|TRBV27|TRBD1
TGTGCCAGCAGTTTAAGACAGGGGGTCCAGCCCCAGCATTTT
CASSLRQGVQPQHF
>TRBJ1-1|once|TRBV6-1|-
TGTGCCAGCAGTGGTACACGGTCTATTGAAGCTTTCTTT
CASSGTRSIEAFF